These 32 T cell receptor beta chains share one sample of origin, sequenced in a study of T cell responses to AZD1222 COVID-19 vaccine. TCRdb keeps only in-frame clones here, not all; method: immunoSEQ multiplex PCR. The data show over 150,000 clones, roughly 91% seen once. The starting material was peripheral blood, obtained 28 days after the second dose of the MenACWY control vaccine. Receptors were obtained from an adult who received the MenACWY meningococcal vaccine as a control.

This chain joins TRBV5-1 and TRBJ2-5; D is undetermined. Trimming shortened V by 4 bases and J by 0 bases, and 1 base separated the two germline ends. Germline-derived CDR1 and CDR2 are SGHRS and YFSETQ. CDR3 length: 11 residues. DNA for the CDR3: TGCGCCAGCAGCAACCAAGAGACCCAGTACTTC. Translation gives CASSNQETQYF.

This rearrangement joins TRBV6-6 to TRBJ1-2; 9 bases align to TRBD1. Germline trimming cut 6 bases from V and 7 bases from J; bases unmatched to any gene: 6. The CDR3 totals 13 residues. Germline CDR1 reads MNHNY; CDR2 reads SVGAGI (reference sequence). The CDR3 DNA reads as TGTGCCAGCAGACGTGGGACAGGGATTGGCTACACCTTC. Translated, it gives CASRRGTGIGYTF.

The chain is built from TRBV7-2 and TRBJ2-6; either TRBD1 or TRBD2 may supply D (5 bases each). This CDR3 comprises 16 residues. In germline, CDR1 is SGHTA, CDR2 FQGNSA. The V and J ends lost 1 base and 2 bases respectively, with 9 bases between them. The CDR3 DNA sequence: TGTGCCAGCAGCTTAGTCTGGGACCCTGGGGCCAACGTCCTGACTTTC. It encodes CASSLVWDPGANVLTF.

This rearrangement joins TRBV28 to TRBJ2-1; 9 bases are shared with TRBD2. V was clipped by 1 base and J by 4 bases; unmatched bases: 2. This CDR3 is built from 15 residues. Germline-derived CDR1 and CDR2 are MDHEN and SYDVKM. The CDR3 DNA sequence: TGTGCCAGCAGTTTATCGAGCGGGGGGTACAATGAGCAGTTCTTC. Translating gives CASSLSSGGYNEQFF.

This clone came up a few times. The chain employs TRBV5-1 and TRBJ2-7; TRBD2 matches at 11 bases. The J segment lost 2 bases and the V segment lost 0 bases, leaving 1 base of the junction unmatched. Germline assignment: CDR1 SGHRS and CDR2 YFSETQ. The CDR3 covers 15 residues. The DNA of the CDR3 is TGCGCCAGCAGCTTGGAGGGACTAGCGGCCTACGAGCAGTACTTC. Translating it yields CASSLEGLAAYEQYF.

The chain joins TRBV5-1 to TRBJ1-1; D uncertain. The CDR3 has 14 residues. Deletions cut 1 base from V and 2 bases from J, with 9 bases between. Germline V CDR1 and CDR2: SGHRS, YFSETQ. The CDR3 region is CASSLLTDNTEAFF. CDR3 DNA sequence: TGCGCCAGCAGCTTGCTCACGGACAACACTGAAGCTTTCTTT.

The chain uses TRBV12-3 or TRBV12-4 and TRBJ1-2; D might be TRBD1 (6 bases). V was shortened by 5 bases and J by 3 bases, with 10 bases between the two germline ends. The CDR3 sequence is 13 residues long. Here the CDR3 reads CASSTTGYYGYTF. The DNA for the CDR3 is TGTGCCAGCAGTACCACAGGGTACTATGGCTACACCTTC.

The chain couples TRBV18 to TRBJ1-5, with D perhaps matching TRBD1 (5 bases). The CDR3 has 13 residues. The germline V gene encodes CDR1 KGHSH and CDR2 LQKENI. Trimming took 3 bases from V and 5 from J, leaving 8 bases between them. Here the CDR3 DNA reads TGTGCCAGCTCACCCCAGGGATATCAGCCCCAGCATTTT. This gives the protein CASSPQGYQPQHF.

The chain is built from TRBV30 and TRBJ2-3, with TRBD1 matching over 10 bases. Germline CDR1 GTSNPN, CDR2 SVGIG (reference sequence). V shed 3 bases and J 4 bases; nucleotides not matched to a gene: 4. The CDR3 length is 14 residues. For the CDR3, the DNA is TGTGCCTGGAGGAGACAGGGGGCCTCAGATACGCAGTATTTT. It is translated as CAWRRQGASDTQYF.

V is TRBV6-2 or TRBV6-3 and J is TRBJ2-7; weak D call: TRBD2 (8 bases). This CDR3 spans 17 amino acids. CDR1 and CDR2 from the germline V gene are MNHEY and SVGEGT. V shed 5 bases and J shed 3 bases, with 23 bases lying between them. The CDR3 DNA sequence: TGTGCCAGCAGTCAGGGGGGCTTGAGACTAGCGAGCTACGAGCAGTACTTC. This codes for CASSQGGLRLASYEQYF.

CDR3 sequence: CASSEYPTGVGEKLFF. CDR3 nucleotide sequence: TGTGCCAGCAGTGAATACCCTACAGGGGTGGGAGAAAAACTGTTTTTT. The chain uses TRBV6-1 and TRBJ1-4, with TRBD1 identical over 7 bases. This CDR3 contains 16 residues. Trimming took 2 bases from V and 8 from J; bases not matched to a gene: 11. CDR1 is MNHNS, CDR2 SASEGT, per germline.

The CDR3 is CASSYTRDTEAFF. In nucleotides, the CDR3 is TGTGCCAGCAGTTATACTCGTGACACTGAAGCTTTCTTT. V and J are TRBV6-5 and TRBJ1-1, with D unresolved. CDR3 length equals 13 residues. Trimming shortened V by 3 bases and J by 3 bases, and 8 bases separated the two germline ends. CDR1 is MNHEY, CDR2 SVGAGI, per germline.

The chain recombines TRBV7-6 with TRBJ1-6, with D possibly matching TRBD1 (6 bases). Trimming removed 1 base from V and 6 bases from J, with 19 bases in between. CDR1 is SGHVS and CDR2 is FNYEAQ in the germline V gene. The CDR3 loop spans 18 amino acids. As DNA, the CDR3 is TGTGCCAGCAGCTTAGTCGCAGGGAAGGGGGTCGGTAATTCACCCCTCCACTTT. Protein: CASSLVAGKGVGNSPLHF.

The chain uses TRBV6-1 and TRBJ1-4, with D hard to call. The CDR3 has 18 residues. Germline V CDR1 and CDR2: MNHNS, SASEGT. V gave up 3 bases and J gave up 0 bases, with 17 bases separating them. The CDR3 protein is CASSDRAPGHTTNEKLFF. CDR3 DNA: TGTGCCAGCAGTGACCGGGCCCCTGGCCATACAACTAATGAAAAACTGTTTTTT.

The J gene is TRBJ1-5, the V gene TRBV19, with TRBD1 matching 7 bases. The V gene end was trimmed by 6 bases and the J gene end by 0 bases; junction bases not matched to a gene: 14. Germline CDR1 reads LNHDA; CDR2 reads SQIVND (reference sequence). The CDR3 contains 18 residues. CDR3 region: CASRPGQAWGHSNQPQHF. CDR3 in DNA: TGTGCCAGTAGACCCGGACAGGCCTGGGGCCATAGCAATCAGCCCCAGCATTTT.

The chain carries TRBV28 and TRBJ1-2; D might be TRBD1 (5 bases). Trimming cost V 6 bases and J 7 bases, with 18 bases left between them. There are 14 residues in the CDR3. The V gene's germline CDR1 is MDHEN and CDR2 SYDVKM. CDR3 DNA sequence: TGTGCCAGCAGCCTAGGGGCCAGGGTGGGTGGCTACACCTTC. It specifies CASSLGARVGGYTF.

The J gene is TRBJ1-1, the V gene TRBV10-3, with D unresolved. From germline, CDR1 is ENHRY and CDR2 SYGVKD. This CDR3 comprises 14 residues. Trimming left V 3 bases short and J 10 bases short, with 18 bases between. CDR3 sequence (DNA): TGTGCCATCAGTGATCAGTTGGGGTCGGTTGGAGCTTTCTTT. Translation: CAISDQLGSVGAFF.

The V and J genes are TRBV6-5 and TRBJ1-2; possible D gene TRBD1, 5 bases. Trimming removed 7 bases from V and 8 bases from J, with 17 bases in between. This CDR3 has 13 residues. Looked up from germline, CDR1 is MNHEY and CDR2 is SVGAGI. This chain's CDR3 is CASNRRGFGGYTF. CDR3 nucleotide sequence: TGTGCCAGCAATAGAAGGGGTTTCGGCGGCTACACCTTC.

The V call is TRBV5-4, the J call TRBJ1-2; the match to TRBD1 covers 9 bases. Germline-derived CDR1 and CDR2 are SGHNT and YYREEE (reference sequence). The length of the CDR3 is 17 residues. V gave up 2 bases and J gave up 0 bases; unmatched junction bases: 8. DNA of the CDR3: TGTGCCAGCAGCTTAATGTGGGACAGGGTAACTAACTATGGCTACACCTTC. Protein product: CASSLMWDRVTNYGYTF.

CDR3 bases: TGTGCCAGCAGTCTACTACTCGGGCAGGGACGCACTGAAGCTTTCTTT. It is translated as CASSLLLGQGRTEAFF. This chain connects TRBV28 to TRBJ1-1; possibly TRBD1 for D (5 bases). CDR1 and CDR2 from the germline V gene are MDHEN and SYDVKM. CDR3 size: 16 residues. The ends were cut back, 5 bases at V and 4 bases at J, with 20 bases in the middle.

V and J are TRBV6-5 and TRBJ2-1; tentative D call: TRBD2 (6 bases). V dropped 6 bases and J dropped 3 bases, with 15 bases sitting between them. In germline, CDR1 is MNHEY, CDR2 SVGAGI. The CDR3 spans 15 residues. Here the CDR3 reads CASSPRAGYYNEQFF. The CDR3 nucleotides read TGTGCCAGCAGCCCCCGCGCGGGGTACTACAATGAGCAGTTCTTC.

The genes are TRBV2 and TRBJ1-1; D not resolved. The CDR3 covers 12 residues. Between the trimmed V and J ends, which lost 8 bases and 5 bases, there was a span of 12 bases. Looked up from germline, CDR1 is SNHLY and CDR2 is FYNNEI. DNA for the CDR3: TGTGCCAGCGGCACTCGAGGGACTGAAGCTTTCTTT. This gives the protein CASGTRGTEAFF.

The V and J genes are TRBV27 and TRBJ1-1, with D unresolved. This CDR3 has 12 amino acids. The V end was cut by 6 bases, the J end by 6 bases, with 11 bases between. CDR1 and CDR2 (germline): MNHEY, SMNVEV (reference sequence). The CDR3 region is CASRRSIPEAFF. In DNA, the CDR3 is TGTGCCAGCAGGCGTTCCATCCCTGAAGCTTTCTTT.

J is TRBJ1-2 and V is TRBV12-3 or TRBV12-4; D is ambiguous. This CDR3 has 13 amino acids. The ends were cut back, 2 bases at V and 4 bases at J, with 8 bases in the middle. CDR3: CASSLREGYGYTF. The DNA of the CDR3 is TGTGCCAGCAGTTTACGGGAGGGCTATGGCTACACCTTC.

The V call is TRBV12-5, the J call TRBJ2-2; 7 nucleotides match TRBD2. Germline lookup yields CDR1 LGHNT and CDR2 FRNRAP. The CDR3 spans 15 residues. Germline trimming cut 2 bases from V and 3 bases from J; bases unmatched to any gene: 3. CDR3 in amino acids: CASGLNGGYTGELFF. In DNA, the CDR3 is TGTGCTAGTGGTTTGAACGGGGGGTACACCGGGGAGCTGTTTTTT. The complete variable domain, with remaining parts taken from reference TRBV12-5 and TRBJ2-2, reads DARVTQTPRHKVTEMGQEVTMRCQPILGHNTVFWYRQTMMQGLELLAYFRNRAPLDDSGMPKDRFSAEMPDATLATLKIQPSEPRDSAVYFCASGLNGGYTGELFFGEGSRLTVL.

This chain connects TRBV30 to TRBJ2-5; maybe TRBD2 (5 bases). V lost 2 bases, J lost 7 bases, and 17 bases lay in between. Germline V gene lookup returns CDR1 GTSNPN and CDR2 SVGIG (reference sequence). CDR3 size: 14 residues. CDR3 sequence reads: CAWSPPRVGGTQYF. CDR3 nucleotides: TGTGCCTGGAGTCCCCCGAGGGTCGGTGGGACCCAGTACTTC.

In this sample, this clone turned up a few times. The chain recombines TRBV5-1 with TRBJ1-1, with 10 bases identical to TRBD1. CDR3 size: 15 residues. V gave up 4 bases and J gave up 6 bases; unmatched junction bases: 9. CDR1 is SGHRS, CDR2 YFSETQ, per germline. The CDR3 nucleotides are TGCGCCAGCAGCCCATCGACAGGGGGCGACCCTGAAGCTTTCTTT. This encodes CASSPSTGGDPEAFF.

This clone appeared once. The chain combines TRBV2 with TRBJ1-5; 10 bases are shared with TRBD1. Trimming at V came to 5 bases and at J to 7 bases, leaving 5 bases not matched to a gene. The CDR3 covers 14 residues. CDR1 and CDR2 (germline): SNHLY, FYNNEI. The CDR3 bases are TGTGCCAGCAGTTTGACAGGGGGCGAACAGCCCCAGCATTTT. Encoded protein: CASSLTGGEQPQHF. The variable domain in full, completed from reference TRBV2 and TRBJ1-5, reads EPEVTQTPSHQVTQMGQEVILRCVPISNHLYFYWYRQILGQKVEFLVSFYNNEISEKSEIFDDQFSVERPDGSNFTLKIRSTKLEDSAMYFCASSLTGGEQPQHFGDGTRLSIL.

The genes are TRBV5-5 and TRBJ1-6; possible D gene TRBD1, 5 bases. CDR1 and CDR2 from the germline V gene are SGHKS and YYEKEE (reference sequence). This CDR3 has 13 residues. Deletions cut 3 bases from V and 14 bases from J, with 15 bases between. The CDR3 reads CASSSDHPGALHF. The CDR3 DNA sequence: TGTGCCAGCAGCTCTGACCATCCGGGGGCCCTCCACTTT.

V is TRBV6-5 and J is TRBJ1-2; D uncertain. CDR1 is MNHEY, CDR2 SVGAGI, per germline. The CDR3 extends over 13 amino acids. V gave up 2 bases and J gave up 1 base, with 5 bases separating them. In DNA form, the CDR3 reads TGTGCCAGCAGTTACAGGGATAACTATGGCTACACCTTC. This translates into CASSYRDNYGYTF.

This chain connects TRBV25-1 to TRBJ1-1, with D hard to call. The V end was cut by 5 bases, the J end by 1 base, with 11 bases between. The germline V gene encodes CDR1 MGHDK and CDR2 SYGVNS. The CDR3 is 14 residues long. The CDR3 nucleotides read TGTGCCAGCAGTCAGCCGTCGAGGAACACTGAAGCTTTCTTT. Its translation: CASSQPSRNTEAFF.

The chain carries TRBV7-2 and TRBJ1-2; D is unresolved. CDR3 length: 13 amino acids. Per the germline V gene, CDR1 is SGHTA and CDR2 is FQGNSA. The ends were cut back, 1 base at V and 6 bases at J, with 9 bases in the middle. The CDR3 region is CASSLGVSDGYTF. CDR3 nucleotide sequence: TGTGCCAGCAGCTTAGGGGTCTCGGATGGCTACACCTTC.